This is a list of T cell receptor beta chains from one sample in a study of control samples from healthy donors and cancer patients. Profiling relied on immunoSEQ multiplex PCR, and the TCRdb table lists in-frame clones only, not all of them. Here the sample spans around 30,000 clones, over 85% being singletons. The sample consisted of PBMCs. Every receptor here comes from a man aged 35 to 55 with colorectal cancer. CDR3s include the opening cysteine and the closing phenylalanine or tryptophan. The D gene is left open where the match is weak. Rows may omit the clone size; those that give it use once, few, many or a size class.

J gene | clone size | D gene | V gene | CDR3 protein | CDR3 DNA
TRBJ1-4 | . | . | TRBV2 | CASSRWANEKLFF | TGTGCCAGCAGTCGATGGGCTAATGAAAAACTGTTTTTT
TRBJ1-3 | . | . | TRBV3-1/TRBV3-2 | CASSPMTGLSGNTIYF | TGTGCCAGCAGCCCAATGACAGGACTATCTGGAAACACCATATATTTT
TRBJ1-4 | . | . | TRBV29-1 | CSVLGGTTNEKLFF | TGCAGCGTACTAGGAGGGACCACTAATGAAAAACTGTTTTTT
TRBJ2-1 | . | TRBD1 | TRBV25-1 | CASSEGQGLNEQFF | TGTGCCAGCAGTGAGGGACAGGGCCTCAATGAGCAGTTCTTC
TRBJ2-1 | . | TRBD2 | TRBV30 | CAWSSGGNEQFF | TGTGCCTGGAGTTCGGGGGGCAATGAGCAGTTCTTC
TRBJ2-5 | . | . | TRBV2 | CASTLQRGAGETQYF | TGTGCCAGCACCCTACAACGGGGGGCCGGGGAGACCCAGTACTTC
TRBJ1-1 | . | . | TRBV5-5 | CASSTDGQRNTEAFF | TGTGCCAGCAGCACGGACGGTCAGAGGAACACTGAAGCTTTCTTT
TRBJ1-5 | . | . | TRBV27 | CANSLGGNQPQHF | TGTGCCAACAGTTTAGGGGGAAATCAGCCCCAGCATTTT
TRBJ2-5 | . | . | TRBV4-1 | CASSQGFGRETQYF | TGCGCCAGCAGCCAAGGTTTCGGGCGAGAGACCCAGTACTTC
TRBJ1-2 | . | TRBD1 | TRBV19 | CASSMSTGPANYGYTF | TGTGCCAGTAGTATGTCGACAGGGCCAGCTAACTATGGCTACACCTTC
TRBJ2-7 | . | TRBD1 | TRBV7-2 | CASSLGIDRGIGEQYF | TGTGCCAGCAGCTTAGGAATTGACAGGGGAATAGGCGAGCAGTACTTC
TRBJ2-5 | . | TRBD2 | TRBV2 | CASRSGGGQETQYF | TGTGCCAGCAGGTCGGGGGGGGGCCAGGAGACCCAGTACTTC
TRBJ2-7 | . | . | TRBV3-1/TRBV3-2 | CASSQARGLYEQYF | TGTGCCAGCAGCCAAGCTAGGGGTTTGTACGAGCAGTACTTC
TRBJ1-3 | . | TRBD1 | TRBV11-3 | CASSPGGQGSGNTIYF | TGTGCCAGCAGCCCAGGCGGACAGGGCTCTGGAAACACCATATATTTT
TRBJ2-5 | . | . | TRBV11-2 | CASSLVLAGETQYF | TGTGCCAGCAGCTTAGTCCTAGCTGGAGAGACCCAGTACTTC
TRBJ2-3 | . | . | TRBV27 | CASSLHGGREGTDTQYF | TGTGCCAGCAGTCTGCACGGGGGTAGGGAGGGCACAGATACGCAGTATTTT
TRBJ2-3 | once | TRBD2 | TRBV6-4 | CASSPGGGISTDTQYF | TGTGCCAGCAGTCCCGGCGGGGGAATTAGCACAGATACGCAGTATTTT
TRBJ1-4 | . | . | TRBV7-8 | CASSLGSTRTWGALANEKLFF | TGTGCCAGCAGCTTAGGATCGACCCGGACTTGGGGGGCTTTGGCTAATGAAAAACTGTTTTTT
TRBJ2-3 | . | . | TRBV7-9 | CASSPPPQLDTQYF | TGTGCCAGCAGCCCCCCTCCCCAGCTAGATACGCAGTATTTT
TRBJ2-7 | once | . | TRBV20-1 | CSASAQTGAPYEQYF | TGCAGTGCTAGTGCTCAAACAGGAGCCCCCTACGAGCAGTACTTC
TRBJ2-3 | . | . | TRBV4-1 | CASSQEARGSDTQYF | TGCGCCAGCAGCCAGGAAGCGCGGGGATCTGATACGCAGTATTTT
TRBJ2-1 | . | . | TRBV7-2 | CASSLVGRPANEQFF | TGTGCCAGCAGCTTAGTGGGGCGTCCTGCCAATGAGCAGTTCTTC
TRBJ2-2 | once | TRBD1 | TRBV19 | CASRTTGGITGELFF | TGTGCCAGTAGAACCACAGGGGGCATCACCGGGGAGCTGTTTTTT
TRBJ1-1 | . | . | TRBV10-2 | CASRSGAVNTEAFF | TGCGCCAGCAGGAGCGGGGCAGTGAACACTGAAGCTTTCTTT
TRBJ2-4 | . | . | TRBV30 | CAWSEPGQLAKNIQYF | TGTGCCTGGAGTGAGCCGGGACAACTAGCCAAAAACATTCAGTACTTC
TRBJ2-3 | . | . | TRBV2 | CASSPTDTQYF | TGTGCCAGCAGCCCCACCGATACGCAGTATTTT
TRBJ2-1 | . | . | TRBV5-6 | CASSAIGGEQFF | TGTGCCAGCAGCGCGATCGGCGGTGAGCAGTTCTTC
TRBJ2-3 | . | TRBD2 | TRBV4-3 | CASSHTYTVGSSGSTDTQYF | TGCGCCAGCAGCCATACTTACACGGTTGGGTCTAGCGGAAGCACAGATACGCAGTATTTT
TRBJ1-3 | . | . | TRBV7-9 | CASSPVANTIYF | TGTGCCAGCAGCCCAGTTGCGAACACCATATATTTT
TRBJ1-1 | . | . | TRBV30 | CAWSSRATEAFF | TGTGCCTGGAGTTCGCGGGCCACTGAAGCTTTCTTT
TRBJ2-7 | . | TRBD2 | TRBV5-6 | CASSLGGGGNEQYF | TGTGCCAGCAGCTTGGGCGGGGGTGGTAACGAGCAGTACTTC
TRBJ1-1 | . | TRBD1 | TRBV7-2 | CASSPAGGGAEAFF | TGTGCCAGCAGCCCGGCAGGGGGGGGCGCTGAAGCTTTCTTT
TRBJ2-5 | . | TRBD2 | TRBV11-3 | CASSPPGGILETQYF | TGTGCCAGCAGCCCGCCGGGAGGGATTCTAGAGACCCAGTACTTC
TRBJ2-2 | . | TRBD2 | TRBV6-5 | CASNPSGVGTGELFF | TGTGCCAGCAATCCTAGCGGGGTTGGGACCGGGGAGCTGTTTTTT
TRBJ1-1 | . | . | TRBV7-8 | CASSLGGALKAFF | TGTGCCAGCAGCTTAGGGGGGGCGCTAAAAGCTTTCTTT
TRBJ2-7 | . | TRBD2 | TRBV3-1/TRBV3-2 | CASSQDRAGDYEQYF | TGTGCCAGCAGCCAAGATAGAGCGGGAGACTACGAGCAGTACTTC
TRBJ2-7 | . | . | TRBV5-1 | CASSDEHLSWDEQYF | TGCGCCAGCAGCGACGAACACTTGAGTTGGGACGAGCAGTACTTC
TRBJ2-7 | . | . | TRBV11-1 | CASSLSYSSYEQYF | TGTGCCAGCAGCTTGAGTTACAGTTCCTACGAGCAGTACTTC
TRBJ2-3 | . | . | TRBV11-3 | CASSLTLGSNSTDTQYF | TGTGCCAGCAGCTTAACTTTGGGTTCTAATAGCACAGATACGCAGTATTTT
TRBJ1-5 | . | . | TRBV7-2 | CASSLAGRGNQPQHF | TGTGCCAGCAGCTTAGCGGGTCGGGGGAATCAGCCCCAGCATTTT
TRBJ1-5 | . | TRBD1 | TRBV29-1 | CSVRDREGQPQHF | TGCAGCGTTCGGGACAGGGAGGGTCAGCCCCAGCATTTT
TRBJ1-2 | . | TRBD1 | TRBV19 | CASSFRQGNYGYTF | TGTGCCAGTAGTTTTCGACAGGGGAACTATGGCTACACCTTC